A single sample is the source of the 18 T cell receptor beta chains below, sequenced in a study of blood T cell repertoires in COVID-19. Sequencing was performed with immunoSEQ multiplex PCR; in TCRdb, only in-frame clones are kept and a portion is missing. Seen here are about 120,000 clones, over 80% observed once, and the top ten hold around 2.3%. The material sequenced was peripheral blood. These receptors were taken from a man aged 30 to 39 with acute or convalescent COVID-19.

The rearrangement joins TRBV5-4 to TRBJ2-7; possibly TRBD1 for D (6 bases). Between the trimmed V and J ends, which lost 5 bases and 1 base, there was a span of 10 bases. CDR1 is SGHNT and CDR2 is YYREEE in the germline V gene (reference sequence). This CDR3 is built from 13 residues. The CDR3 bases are TGTGCCAGCAGGTCGGACAGTTCCTACGAGCAGTACTTC. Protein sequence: CASRSDSSYEQYF.

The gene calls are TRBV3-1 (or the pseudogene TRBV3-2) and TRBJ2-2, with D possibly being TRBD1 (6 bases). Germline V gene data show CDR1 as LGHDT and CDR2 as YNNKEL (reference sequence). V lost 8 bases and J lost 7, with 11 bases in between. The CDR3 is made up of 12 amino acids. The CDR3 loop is CASRTASGELFF. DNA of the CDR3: TGTGCCAGCCGGACAGCAAGCGGGGAGCTGTTTTTT.

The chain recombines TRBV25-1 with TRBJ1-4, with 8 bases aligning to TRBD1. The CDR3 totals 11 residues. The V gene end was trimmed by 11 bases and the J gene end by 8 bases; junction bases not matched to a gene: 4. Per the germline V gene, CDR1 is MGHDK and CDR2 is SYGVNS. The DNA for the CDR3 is TGTGCCGGGACAGGTCAGGAAAAACTGTTTTTT. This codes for CAGTGQEKLFF.

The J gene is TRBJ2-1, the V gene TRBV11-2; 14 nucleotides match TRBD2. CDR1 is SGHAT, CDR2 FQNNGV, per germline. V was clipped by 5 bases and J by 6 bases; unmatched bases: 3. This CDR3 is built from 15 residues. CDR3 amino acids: CASSPGLAGGNEQFF. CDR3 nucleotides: TGTGCCAGCAGCCCTGGACTAGCGGGGGGCAATGAGCAGTTCTTC.

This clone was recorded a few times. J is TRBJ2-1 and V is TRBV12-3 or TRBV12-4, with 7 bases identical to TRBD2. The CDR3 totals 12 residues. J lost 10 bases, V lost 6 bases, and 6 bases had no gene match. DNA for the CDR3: TGTGCCAGCAGCGGGGGGATCGTAGAGCAGTTCTTC. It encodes CASSGGIVEQFF.

This CDR3 reads CASRPGTSNYNSPLHF. DNA for the CDR3: TGTGCCAGCAGGCCCGGGACATCGAACTATAATTCACCCCTCCACTTT. This chain connects TRBV7-8 to TRBJ1-6, with D possibly TRBD1 on 6 matching bases. This CDR3 spans 16 amino acids. Germline CDR1 reads SGHVS; CDR2 reads FQNEAQ. V was cut by 6 bases and J by 3 bases, with 15 bases left in between. The full variable domain, rest sourced from reference TRBV7-8 and TRBJ1-6, is GAGVSQSPRYKVAKRGQDVALRCDPISGHVSLFWYQQALGQGPEFLTYFQNEAQLDKSGLPSDRFFAERPEGSVSTLKIQRTQQEDSAVYLCASRPGTSNYNSPLHFGNGTRLTVT.

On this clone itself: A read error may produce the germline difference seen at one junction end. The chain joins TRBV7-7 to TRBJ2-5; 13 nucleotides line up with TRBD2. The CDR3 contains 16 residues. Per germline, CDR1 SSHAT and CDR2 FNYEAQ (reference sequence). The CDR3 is CASSIGLAGAQETQYF. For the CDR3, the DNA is TGTGCTAGCAGCATTGGACTAGCGGGGGCTCAAGAGACCCAGTACTTC.

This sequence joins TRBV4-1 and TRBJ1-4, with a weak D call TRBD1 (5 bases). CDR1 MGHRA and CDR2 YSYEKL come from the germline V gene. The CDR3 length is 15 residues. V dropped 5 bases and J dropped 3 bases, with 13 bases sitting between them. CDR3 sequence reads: CASSFQGTSNEKLFF. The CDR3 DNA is TGCGCCAGCAGCTTTCAGGGAACTTCTAATGAAAAACTGTTTTTT.

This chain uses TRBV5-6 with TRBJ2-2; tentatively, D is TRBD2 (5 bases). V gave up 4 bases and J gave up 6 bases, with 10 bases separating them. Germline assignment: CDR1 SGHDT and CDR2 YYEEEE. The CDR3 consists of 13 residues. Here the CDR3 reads CASSGPGAGELFF. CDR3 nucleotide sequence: TGTGCCAGCAGCGGACCCGGGGCCGGGGAGCTGTTTTTT.

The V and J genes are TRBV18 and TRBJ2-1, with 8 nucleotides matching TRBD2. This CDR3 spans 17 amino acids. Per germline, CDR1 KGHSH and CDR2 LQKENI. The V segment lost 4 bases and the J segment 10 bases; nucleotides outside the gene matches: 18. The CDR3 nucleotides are TGTGCCAGCTCACAATCCAAACTAGCGGATACGGGGAAAGAGCAGTTCTTC. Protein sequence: CASSQSKLADTGKEQFF. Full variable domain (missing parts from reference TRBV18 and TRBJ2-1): NAGVMQNPRHLVRRRGQEARLRCSPMKGHSHVYWYRQLPEEGLKFMVYLQKENIIDESGMPKERFSAEFPKEGPSILRIQQVVRGDSAAYFCASSQSKLADTGKEQFFGPGTRLTVL.

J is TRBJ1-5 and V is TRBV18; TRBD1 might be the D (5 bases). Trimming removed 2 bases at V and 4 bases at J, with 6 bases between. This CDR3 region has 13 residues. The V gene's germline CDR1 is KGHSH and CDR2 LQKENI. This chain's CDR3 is CASSPDRNQPQHF. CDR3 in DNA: TGTGCCAGCTCACCAGACAGAAATCAGCCCCAGCATTTT.

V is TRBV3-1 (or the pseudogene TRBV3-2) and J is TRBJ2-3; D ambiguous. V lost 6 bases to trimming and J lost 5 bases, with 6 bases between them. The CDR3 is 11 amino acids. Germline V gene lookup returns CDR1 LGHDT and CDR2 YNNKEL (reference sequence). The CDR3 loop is CASSLVDTQYF. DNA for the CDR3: TGTGCCAGCAGTCTAGTAGATACGCAGTATTTT.

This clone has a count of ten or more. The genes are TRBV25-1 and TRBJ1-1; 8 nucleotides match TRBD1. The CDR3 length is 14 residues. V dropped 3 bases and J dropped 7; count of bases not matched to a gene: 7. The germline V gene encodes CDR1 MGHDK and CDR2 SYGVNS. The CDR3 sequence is CASSDRDRPLEAFF. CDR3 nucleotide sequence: TGTGCCAGCAGTGACCGGGACAGGCCACTTGAAGCTTTCTTT.

Here the CDR3 reads CASSIGAGMAQYF. DNA for the CDR3: TGTGCCAGTAGTATAGGTGCGGGAATGGCGCAGTACTTC. The J gene is TRBJ2-7, the V gene TRBV19; D might be TRBD2 (6 bases). The CDR3 runs 13 residues. V was trimmed by 1 base and J by 9 bases, leaving 13 bases between them. Germline assignment: CDR1 LNHDA and CDR2 SQIVND (reference sequence).

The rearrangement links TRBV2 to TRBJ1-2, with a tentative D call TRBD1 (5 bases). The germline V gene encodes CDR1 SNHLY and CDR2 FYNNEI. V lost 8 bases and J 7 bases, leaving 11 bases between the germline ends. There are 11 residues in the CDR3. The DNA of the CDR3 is TGTGCCAGCGGGGCGTTGGGTGGCTACACCTTC. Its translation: CASGALGGYTF.

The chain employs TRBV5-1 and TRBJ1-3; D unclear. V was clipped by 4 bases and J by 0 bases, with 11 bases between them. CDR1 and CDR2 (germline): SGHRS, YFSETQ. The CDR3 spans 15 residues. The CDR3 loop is CASSPTGNSGNTIYF. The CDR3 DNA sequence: TGCGCCAGCAGCCCCACCGGGAACTCTGGAAACACCATATATTTT.

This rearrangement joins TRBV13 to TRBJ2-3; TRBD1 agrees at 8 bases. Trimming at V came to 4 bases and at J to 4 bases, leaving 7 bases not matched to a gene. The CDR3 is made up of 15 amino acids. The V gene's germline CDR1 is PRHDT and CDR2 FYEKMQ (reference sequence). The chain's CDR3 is CASSSGQGGPDTQYF. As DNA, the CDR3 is TGTGCCAGCAGCTCCGGACAGGGAGGCCCAGATACGCAGTATTTT.

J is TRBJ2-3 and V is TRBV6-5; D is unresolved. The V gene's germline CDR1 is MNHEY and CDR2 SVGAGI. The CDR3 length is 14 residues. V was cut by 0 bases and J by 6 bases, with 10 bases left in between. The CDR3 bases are TGTGCCAGCAGTTACTCGGGCAGTAGGGATACGCAGTATTTT. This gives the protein CASSYSGSRDTQYF.